This T cell receptor beta chain was captured in a study of blood T cell repertoires in COVID-19. Turning to the study itself: Samples taken during acute and convalescent COVID-19 were collected in the United States, Italy and Spain. Sources were T cells, B-cell-depleted T cells, or PBMCs; the material itself was cDNA or gDNA.

V dropped 6 bases and J dropped 4; count of bases not matched to a gene: 6. The CDR3 loop spans 14 amino acids. The V gene's germline CDR1 is KGHSH and CDR2 LQKENI. Per the authors' pipeline: Amplification of reference gene primers provided the estimated nucleated cell counts. Profiled with immunoSEQ multiplex PCR; TCRdb holds only in-frame clones, not every one. V and J calls and clone size come straight from that table; D and trimming were deduced from the DNA. Of roughly 130,000 clones in the sample, 70% to 85% were seen once. Sequenced input: peripheral blood. This clonotype was sampled from a woman aged 60-75 years with acute or convalescent COVID-19. This sequence joins TRBV18 and TRBJ1-3, with TRBD1 identical over 7 bases. The CDR3 bases are TGTGCCAGCTCTGCTGACAGGGCCGGAAACACCATATATTTT. Its protein product is CASSADRAGNTIYF.